The 27 T cell receptor beta chains below come from one sample, sequenced in a study of blood T cell repertoires in COVID-19. Assay used: immunoSEQ multiplex PCR; TCRdb lists only in-frame clones, some missing. The sample carries about 17,000 clones, about nine tenths recorded once. Sample: peripheral blood. Source of these receptors: a man aged 50 to 59 with active COVID-19.

The chain links TRBV18 to TRBJ2-3; 9 bases map to TRBD2. CDR1 and CDR2 (germline): KGHSH, LQKENI. J was trimmed by 1 base and V by 6 bases; bases with no gene match: 8. The CDR3 spans 16 residues. The CDR3 sequence is CASSQSSGSGTDTQYF. Here the CDR3 DNA reads TGTGCCAGCTCTCAAAGTAGCGGGAGTGGCACAGATACGCAGTATTTT.

The V call is TRBV5-8, the J call TRBJ2-1; possibly TRBD2 for D (6 bases). The CDR3 spans 16 residues. The V end was cut by 9 bases, the J end by 1 base, with 20 bases between. Germline V lookup: CDR1 SGHTS, CDR2 YDEGEE. The CDR3 sequence: CANTPEKGRSYNEQFF. CDR3 DNA sequence: TGTGCCAACACCCCCGAAAAAGGGAGGTCCTACAATGAGCAGTTCTTC.

V usage is TRBV10-3 and J usage is TRBJ1-2; TRBD1 agrees at 7 bases. The CDR3 loop spans 12 amino acids. CDR1 is ENHRY and CDR2 is SYGVKD in the germline V gene. The V segment lost 6 bases and the J segment 3 bases; nucleotides outside the gene matches: 1. The CDR3 protein is CAIRGQYYGYTF. The CDR3 DNA is TGTGCCATCAGGGGACAGTACTATGGCTACACCTTC.

The V and J genes are TRBV6-2 or TRBV6-3 and TRBJ2-5; the D gene is possibly TRBD2 (5 bases). CDR1 is MNHEY, CDR2 SVGEGT, per germline. The CDR3 is 14 residues long. With 0 bases removed from V and 5 bases from J, the gap between germline ends came to 10 bases. CDR3 region: CASSYSLAWETQYF. CDR3 DNA: TGTGCCAGCAGTTACTCCCTAGCTTGGGAGACCCAGTACTTC.

J is TRBJ1-3 and V is TRBV3-1 (or the pseudogene TRBV3-2); D is perhaps TRBD1 (5 bases). The germline V gene has CDR1 LGHDT and CDR2 YNNKEL (reference sequence). Trimming removed 0 bases from V and 3 bases from J, with 9 bases in between. This CDR3 has 15 amino acids. The CDR3 reads CASSQEGRSGNTIYF. CDR3 sequence (DNA): TGTGCCAGCAGCCAAGAGGGGCGCAGTGGAAACACCATATATTTT.

The chain combines TRBV4-3 with TRBJ2-7; 7 positions agree with TRBD2. V gave up 0 bases and J gave up 1 base; unmatched junction bases: 6. Germline V gene sequence: CDR1 LGHNA, CDR2 YSLEER. CDR3 length equals 16 residues. The CDR3: CASSQDRASGSYEQYF. In DNA form, the CDR3 reads TGCGCCAGCAGCCAAGATCGGGCTAGCGGATCCTACGAGCAGTACTTC.

This sequence joins TRBV28 and TRBJ1-6; 8 bases line up with TRBD1. The CDR3 runs to 16 residues. With V trimmed by 3 bases and J by 3 bases, 4 bases remained unmatched. Germline loops: CDR1 MDHEN, CDR2 SYDVKM. CDR3 nucleotides: TGTGCCAGCAGTTTTCTCGGACAGGGCTATAATTCACCCCTCCACTTT. This sequence encodes CASSFLGQGYNSPLHF.

CDR3 residues: CASSLAVGNQPQHF. The CDR3 bases are TGTGCCAGCAGCTTGGCTGTCGGCAATCAGCCCCAGCATTTT. The V gene is TRBV5-5, the J gene TRBJ1-5; D ambiguous. From germline, CDR1 is SGHKS and CDR2 YYEKEE (reference sequence). V lost 0 bases, J lost 2 bases, and 6 bases lay in between. CDR3 size: 14 residues.

This clone was recorded only once. V gene TRBV5-1 combines with J gene TRBJ1-1; D is unresolved. The CDR3 length is 15 residues. V was trimmed by 0 bases and J by 3 bases, leaving 12 bases between them. Germline V gene data show CDR1 as SGHRS and CDR2 as YFSETQ. The CDR3 sequence is CASSLAGVADTEAFF. The CDR3 DNA follows: TGCGCCAGCAGCTTGGCCGGGGTAGCGGACACTGAAGCTTTCTTT.

The V gene is TRBV11-2, the J gene TRBJ1-3; D is undetermined. CDR3 length: 14 residues. Looked up from germline, CDR1 is SGHAT and CDR2 is FQNNGV. V was cut by 0 bases and J by 3 bases, with 6 bases left in between. The CDR3 sequence: CASSLEGRGNTIYF. CDR3 DNA: TGTGCCAGCAGCTTAGAGGGCCGTGGAAACACCATATATTTT.

This clone was picked up one time. The gene calls are TRBV4-3 and TRBJ1-6; 9 bases fit TRBD1. V lost 1 base, J lost 14 bases, and 9 bases stayed unmatched. The CDR3 runs 15 residues. Germline V CDR1 and CDR2: LGHNA, YSLEER. The CDR3 reads CASSQVFRDRETLHF. DNA for the CDR3: TGCGCCAGCAGCCAAGTATTCAGGGACAGGGAAACCCTCCACTTT.

The V gene is TRBV5-1, the J gene TRBJ1-2; tentatively, D is TRBD1 (6 bases). V lost 0 bases to trimming and J lost 4 bases, with 16 bases between them. The CDR3 extends over 16 amino acids. Germline-derived CDR1 and CDR2 are SGHRS and YFSETQ. This CDR3 is CASSLGGRQGSYGYTF. The DNA of the CDR3 is TGCGCCAGCAGCTTGGGCGGCCGGCAGGGGTCCTATGGCTACACCTTC.

The chain employs TRBV5-6 and TRBJ1-1; maybe TRBD1 (6 bases). Germline values: CDR1 SGHDT, CDR2 YYEEEE. The germline V and J ends were trimmed by 5 bases and 8 bases, with 10 bases remaining between them. The CDR3 spans 11 residues. The CDR3 protein is CASRAGTEAFF. DNA of the CDR3: TGTGCCAGCAGGGCCGGGACAGAAGCTTTCTTT.

This chain links TRBV7-9 with TRBJ2-2; D remains ambiguous. Deletions cut 2 bases from V and 1 base from J, with 2 bases between. The V gene's germline CDR1 is SEHNR and CDR2 FQNEAQ (reference sequence). The CDR3 totals 13 residues. The CDR3 loop is CASSLLNTGELFF. The CDR3 bases are TGTGCCAGCAGCTTACTGAACACCGGGGAGCTGTTTTTT.

The chain links TRBV19 to TRBJ1-1, with 8 positions matching TRBD1. V dropped 2 bases and J dropped 0; count of bases not matched to a gene: 2. The germline gives CDR1 LNHDA, CDR2 SQIVND (reference sequence). The CDR3 sequence is 15 residues long. CDR3 residues: CASSIQGALNTEAFF. The CDR3 nucleotides are TGTGCCAGTAGTATACAGGGGGCACTGAACACTGAAGCTTTCTTT.

This clone has just one count. The rearrangement joins TRBV11-1 to TRBJ2-3, with 7 bases matching TRBD2. The CDR3 is 15 residues long. V lost 6 bases, J lost 2 bases, and 8 bases stayed unmatched. Germline CDR1 SGHAT, CDR2 FQDESV (reference sequence). CDR3 protein: CASRTGTTNTDTQYF. In DNA, the CDR3 is TGTGCCAGCAGGACCGGGACTACGAACACAGATACGCAGTATTTT.

The J gene is TRBJ2-1, the V gene TRBV6-2 or TRBV6-3, with TRBD2 identical over 7 bases. This CDR3 spans 17 amino acids. Germline V gene data show CDR1 as MNHEY and CDR2 as SVGEGT. V was pared by 0 bases and J by 3 bases, with 8 bases of the junction left unmatched. The CDR3 sequence is CASSYSPLAGVYNEQFF. CDR3 nucleotides: TGTGCCAGCAGTTACTCGCCCCTCGCGGGAGTCTACAATGAGCAGTTCTTC.

The chain is built from TRBV19 and TRBJ2-7; tentative D call: TRBD1 (6 bases). Germline CDR1 LNHDA, CDR2 SQIVND (reference sequence). This CDR3 has 12 amino acids. V dropped 6 bases and J dropped 3 bases, with 9 bases sitting between them. The CDR3 reads CASSGQYYEQYF. The CDR3 bases are TGTGCCAGTAGCGGACAGTACTACGAGCAGTACTTC.

This clone was detected only once. V gene TRBV19 combines with J gene TRBJ1-2, with D maybe TRBD1 (6 bases). Looked up from germline, CDR1 is LNHDA and CDR2 is SQIVND (reference sequence). The CDR3 has 15 amino acids. V gave up 4 bases and J gave up 2 bases, with 14 bases separating them. The chain's CDR3 is CASSTGQITNYGYTF. The CDR3, as DNA: TGTGCCAGTAGTACCGGACAGATCACCAACTATGGCTACACCTTC.

This clone was seen a single time. The chain uses TRBV29-1 and TRBJ1-1; a possible D gene is TRBD1 (5 bases). V lost 4 bases to trimming and J lost 4 bases, with 13 bases between them. Looked up from germline, CDR1 is SQVTM and CDR2 is ANQGSEA. The CDR3 covers 13 residues. For the CDR3, the DNA is TGCAGCGTTGGGGCGGGGGGATCCACTGAAGCTTTCTTT. Its translation: CSVGAGGSTEAFF.

J is TRBJ2-1 and V is TRBV7-2, with 9 bases identical to TRBD2. The CDR3 covers 14 residues. From germline, CDR1 is SGHTA and CDR2 FQGNSA. V trimming: 2 bases; J trimming: 8 bases; junction bases outside the gene matches: 4. The CDR3 DNA sequence: TGTGCCAGCAGCTTAAGCGGGAGGAGCCATGAGCAGTTCTTC. This translates into CASSLSGRSHEQFF. Using reference TRBV7-2 and TRBJ2-1 for the parts outside the CDR3, the full variable domain is GAGVSQSPSNKVTEKGKDVELRCDPISGHTALYWYRQSLGQGLEFLIYFQGNSAPDKSGLPSDRFSAERTGGSVSTLTIQRTQQEDSAVYLCASSLSGRSHEQFFGPGTRLTVL.

The rearrangement uses TRBV28 and TRBJ1-2; 7 bases line up with TRBD1. The V gene's germline CDR1 is MDHEN and CDR2 SYDVKM. J lost 1 base, V lost 4 bases, and 9 bases had no gene match. This CDR3 spans 16 amino acids. As DNA, the CDR3 is TGTGCCAGCAGTTCCCACCGGACAGGAGTTAACTATGGCTACACCTTC. Protein product: CASSSHRTGVNYGYTF.

V and J are TRBV24-1 and TRBJ2-5; TRBD1 agrees at 9 bases. The germline V gene encodes CDR1 KGHDR and CDR2 SFDVKD. This CDR3 contains 16 residues. The V and J ends lost 3 bases and 4 bases, in that order; junction bases with no gene match: 8. The CDR3 here is CATSDDGRTGVETQYF. CDR3 in DNA: TGTGCCACCAGTGATGATGGTAGGACAGGGGTAGAGACCCAGTACTTC.

A few counts support this clone. The rearrangement uses TRBV11-3 and TRBJ1-5; TRBD1 matches at 9 bases. In germline, CDR1 is SGHNT, CDR2 YENEEA. The J segment lost 4 bases and the V segment lost 9 bases, leaving 10 bases of the junction unmatched. This CDR3 contains 15 residues. DNA of the CDR3: TGTGCCAGACCTCCGGGACAGGGCGTTAATCAGCCCCAGCATTTT. It is translated as CARPPGQGVNQPQHF.

This clone was picked up one time. This chain links TRBV25-1 with TRBJ2-1; D not certain. The germline V and J ends were trimmed by 8 bases and 6 bases, with 8 bases remaining between them. The CDR3 covers 11 residues. Per germline, CDR1 MGHDK and CDR2 SYGVNS. The CDR3 sequence is CASEAFNEQFF. CDR3 sequence (DNA): TGTGCCAGCGAGGCTTTCAATGAGCAGTTCTTC.

The chain uses TRBV12-5 and TRBJ2-1; D remains unclear. The CDR3 contains 14 residues. Trimming removed 6 bases from V and 4 bases from J, with 13 bases in between. The germline V gene encodes CDR1 LGHNT and CDR2 FRNRAP. The CDR3 spells CASGRGEHYNEQFF. In DNA, the CDR3 is TGTGCTAGTGGCCGAGGAGAGCATTACAATGAGCAGTTCTTC.

This rearrangement joins TRBV29-1 to TRBJ2-7; a possible D gene is TRBD1 (5 bases). The CDR3 has 11 amino acids. The germline V gene has CDR1 SQVTM and CDR2 ANQGSEA. Trimming took 3 bases from V and 6 from J, leaving 9 bases between them. CDR3 bases: TGCAGCGTTGACCAGGGCAGCGAGCAGTACTTC. Its translation is CSVDQGSEQYF.